The 7 T cell receptor beta chains below all came from one sample that was sequenced in a study of blood T cell repertoires in COVID-19. Libraries were prepared by immunoSEQ multiplex PCR; TCRdb keeps only in-frame clonotypes and omits some of them. The repertoire holds approximately 300,000 clones, with 85% to 95% as singletons. Sequencing was performed on PBMCs or T cells enriched from blood (not recorded which). The receptors were sampled from a woman in her 30s who had been exposed to COVID-19.

This chain links TRBV29-1 with TRBJ2-5; TRBD1 matches 8 bases. V gave up 6 bases and J gave up 2 bases; unmatched junction bases: 2. Germline CDR1 reads SQVTM; CDR2 reads ANQGSEA. This CDR3 has 12 residues. Here the CDR3 reads CSVDRGQETQYF. The CDR3 coding sequence is TGCAGCGTAGACAGGGGACAAGAGACCCAGTACTTC.

For the CDR3, the DNA is TGTGCCAGCAGCCCGACTAGCGGGGGCTACGAGCAGTACTTC. Amino acids: CASSPTSGGYEQYF. The rearrangement joins TRBV7-2 to TRBJ2-7, with TRBD2 identical over 12 bases. This CDR3 has 14 amino acids. The junction had 2 bases not matched to a gene; V was cut back by 5 bases and J by 3 bases. CDR1 and CDR2 (germline): SGHTA, FQGNSA.

The chain is built from TRBV2 and TRBJ2-2; TRBD2 matches at 13 bases. The V gene end was trimmed by 5 bases and the J gene end by 3 bases; junction bases not matched to a gene: 9. This CDR3 spans 18 amino acids. Germline assignment: CDR1 SNHLY and CDR2 FYNNEI. The CDR3 region is CASSYPGLAGKDTGELFF. CDR3 bases: TGTGCCAGCAGTTATCCGGGACTAGCGGGGAAAGACACCGGGGAGCTGTTTTTT.

The chain is built from TRBV6-6 and TRBJ1-6, with a possible D match to TRBD1 (5 bases). V gave up 10 bases and J gave up 2 bases, with 18 bases separating them. Germline values: CDR1 MNHNY, CDR2 SVGAGI (reference sequence). The CDR3 runs 16 residues. CDR3 in DNA: TGTGCCACCGTTCCCGCCGGGGGAACCTATAATTCACCCCTCCACTTT. It is translated as CATVPAGGTYNSPLHF.

The chain recombines TRBV6-1 with TRBJ1-5, with a weak D call TRBD1 (5 bases). The CDR3 has 13 amino acids. The germline V gene encodes CDR1 MNHNS and CDR2 SASEGT. With 1 base removed from V and 6 bases from J, the gap between germline ends came to 7 bases. The CDR3 sequence: CASSEGGSQPQHF. CDR3 nucleotide sequence: TGTGCCAGCAGTGAAGGGGGCAGTCAGCCCCAGCATTTT.

The J gene is TRBJ2-7, the V gene TRBV7-8; 13 bases are shared with TRBD2. The V and J ends lost 1 base and 2 bases, in that order; junction bases with no gene match: 5. CDR3 length: 17 amino acids. CDR1 and CDR2 (germline): SGHVS, FQNEAQ. CDR3 DNA sequence: TGTGCCAGCAGCTTAGGGGGACTAGCGGGACAGACCTACGAGCAGTACTTC. It yields the protein CASSLGGLAGQTYEQYF.

This clone appeared once. The chain links TRBV19 to TRBJ1-1, with D possibly TRBD1 on 6 matching bases. CDR3 length equals 14 residues. V was trimmed by 3 bases and J by 8 bases, leaving 16 bases between them. The V gene's germline CDR1 is LNHDA and CDR2 SQIVND (reference sequence). The CDR3 region is CASSMLRGGPEAFF. In nucleotides, the CDR3 is TGTGCCAGTAGTATGTTAAGGGGGGGCCCGGAAGCTTTCTTT.